The 13 T cell receptor beta chains below all came from one sample that was sequenced in a study of OX40 agonist ivuxolimab in advanced cancers. TCRdb keeps only in-frame clones here, not all; method: immunoSEQ multiplex PCR. This sample has nearly 60,000 clones; roughly 88% occur once, and the top ten carry more than 3%. Source: CD4+ or CD8+ T cells sorted from blood, taken in a trial of the OX40 agonist ivuxolimab. Source of these receptors: an adult with an advanced solid tumor such as melanoma, head and neck, liver or kidney cancer.

This clone was picked up one time. The rearrangement uses TRBV6-6 and TRBJ1-2; D may be TRBD1 (5 bases). Germline CDR1 reads MNHNY; CDR2 reads SVGAGI (reference sequence). The CDR3 extends over 13 amino acids. V was shortened by 6 bases and J by 7 bases, with 15 bases between the two germline ends. CDR3 DNA: TGTGCCAGCAGCCCACAGGTCTATGTTGGCTACACCTTC. Residues: CASSPQVYVGYTF.

The rearrangement links TRBV7-8 to TRBJ2-7, with 11 bases that match TRBD2. The CDR3 has 15 residues. Trimming took 3 bases from V and 3 from J; bases not matched to a gene: 4. Germline V lookup: CDR1 SGHVS, CDR2 FQNEAQ. The CDR3: CASSFSGRGYYEQYF. The DNA for the CDR3 is TGTGCCAGCAGCTTTAGCGGGAGGGGATACTACGAGCAGTACTTC.

The chain has TRBV7-9 and TRBJ2-5, with D possibly TRBD1 on 6 matching bases. V was clipped by 5 bases and J by 2 bases, with 15 bases between them. The CDR3 covers 15 residues. CDR1 is SEHNR and CDR2 is FQNEAQ in the germline V gene (reference sequence). The CDR3 sequence: CASSPTGGSQETQYF. CDR3 sequence (DNA): TGTGCCAGCAGCCCGACTGGGGGCTCTCAAGAGACCCAGTACTTC. Full variable domain (missing parts from reference TRBV7-9 and TRBJ2-5): DTGVSQNPRHKITKRGQNVTFRCDPISEHNRLYWYRQTLGQGPEFLTYFQNEAQLEKSRLLSDRFSAERPKGSFSTLEIQRTEQGDSAMYLCASSPTGGSQETQYFGPGTRLLVL.

The chain joins TRBV14 to TRBJ2-3, with D unresolved. V was shortened by 0 bases and J by 4 bases, with 8 bases between the two germline ends. CDR3 size: 14 residues. Germline V gives CDR1 SGHDN, CDR2 FVKESK. The CDR3 sequence is CASSQDLAADTQYF. The CDR3 region has the DNA TGTGCCAGCAGCCAAGATCTTGCAGCAGATACGCAGTATTTT.

This chain uses TRBV7-2 with TRBJ2-7; maybe TRBD2 (7 bases). From germline, CDR1 is SGHTA and CDR2 FQGNSA. This CDR3 has 16 amino acids. V was trimmed by 2 bases and J by 4 bases, leaving 18 bases between them. The CDR3 region is CASSLYGGAQVYEQYF. The CDR3 bases are TGTGCCAGCAGCTTATATGGGGGGGCGCAGGTATACGAGCAGTACTTC. Drawing the rest from reference TRBV7-2 and TRBJ2-7, the complete variable domain is GAGVSQSPSNKVTEKGKDVELRCDPISGHTALYWYRQSLGQGLEFLIYFQGNSAPDKSGLPSDRFSAERTGGSVSTLTIQRTQQEDSAVYLCASSLYGGAQVYEQYFGPGTRLTVT.

This clone was counted a single time. The chain links TRBV6-1 to TRBJ2-7; D remains unclear. The CDR3 contains 14 residues. V was shortened by 2 bases and J by 0 bases, with 8 bases between the two germline ends. Germline V gene data show CDR1 as MNHNS and CDR2 as SASEGT. The CDR3 sequence: CASSEQGFSYEQYF. The CDR3 DNA reads TGTGCCAGCAGTGAACAAGGCTTCTCCTACGAGCAGTACTTC.

V gene TRBV7-7 combines with J gene TRBJ2-2; tentatively, D is TRBD1 or TRBD2 (6 bases each). The CDR3 is 16 residues long. Germline-derived CDR1 and CDR2 are SSHAT and FNYEAQ (reference sequence). CDR3 loop: CAIIGGPGSNTGELFF. The CDR3 nucleotides read TGTGCTATTATAGGGGGGCCAGGGTCCAACACCGGGGAGCTGTTTTTT.

The rearrangement joins TRBV5-6 to TRBJ2-7, with a possible D match to TRBD2 (6 bases). The CDR3 extends over 13 amino acids. V lost 4 bases and J lost 2, with 10 bases in between. The germline V gene has CDR1 SGHDT and CDR2 YYEEEE. The CDR3 DNA sequence: TGTGCCAGCAGCGACTGGAGGGCCTACGAGCAGTACTTC. This sequence encodes CASSDWRAYEQYF.

The rearrangement links TRBV5-4 to TRBJ2-4, with TRBD2 identical over 9 bases. After removal of 4 bases from V and 0 bases from J, the junction contained 8 bases not matched to a gene. The CDR3 has 17 amino acids. Per germline, CDR1 SGHNT and CDR2 YYREEE (reference sequence). The CDR3 bases are TGTGCCAGCAGCCCGGCGACTAGCGGCCTAGCCAAAAACATTCAGTACTTC. This encodes CASSPATSGLAKNIQYF. Full variable domain (rest looked up from reference TRBV5-4 and TRBJ2-4): ETGVTQSPTHLIKTRGQQVTLRCSSQSGHNTVSWYQQALGQGPQFIFQYYREEENGRGNFPPRFSGLQFPNYSSELNVNALELDDSALYLCASSPATSGLAKNIQYFGAGTRLSVL.

The rearrangement links TRBV5-1 to TRBJ2-4; TRBD1 is a possible D gene (6 bases). Germline assignment: CDR1 SGHRS and CDR2 YFSETQ. CDR3 length: 13 residues. Trimming stripped 4 bases from V and 5 bases from J, with 10 bases between. The CDR3 bases are TGCGCCAGCAGCCGGGACAACGAAAACATTCAGTACTTC. Translated: CASSRDNENIQYF.

The genes are TRBV10-2 and TRBJ2-7, with a tentative D call TRBD1 (6 bases). Per germline, CDR1 WSHSY and CDR2 SAAADI. This CDR3 is built from 15 residues. Trimming took off 4 bases at V and 0 bases at J, with 13 bases between the two ends. CDR3 coding DNA: TGCGCCAGCAGTGGAAGAACAGGGAGCTCCTACGAGCAGTACTTC. Protein: CASSGRTGSSYEQYF.

The rearrangement links TRBV5-1 to TRBJ2-3; a possible D gene is TRBD2 (6 bases). Germline V gene lookup returns CDR1 SGHRS and CDR2 YFSETQ. This CDR3 is built from 16 residues. V gave up 4 bases and J gave up 0 bases, with 15 bases separating them. CDR3 protein: CASSRLRDVSTDTQYF. In DNA, the CDR3 is TGCGCCAGCAGCCGCTTGCGGGACGTTAGCACAGATACGCAGTATTTT.

The rearrangement links TRBV6-5 to TRBJ2-7; 9 bases line up with TRBD1. V lost 7 bases, J lost 2 bases, and 6 bases stayed unmatched. CDR3 size: 14 residues. The germline V gene encodes CDR1 MNHEY and CDR2 SVGAGI. Here the CDR3 reads CASTYDRGAYEQYF. The CDR3 DNA sequence: TGTGCCAGCACCTACGACAGGGGGGCCTACGAGCAGTACTTC.